These 17 T cell receptor beta chains were all obtained from the same sample, sequenced in a study of CD8 T cell repertoires and HIV-1 epitope variants. Antigens of these TCRs are unknown. The protocol was immunoSEQ multiplex PCR, while the TCRdb copy is restricted to in-frame clones and leaves out a portion. The sample holds under 6,000 clones, less than 70% seen once. The sequenced material came from cultured CD8+ T cells derived from PBMCs. Receptors originate from a male donor with HIV.

The chain uses TRBV19 and TRBJ1-6; D gene ambiguous. This CDR3 spans 13 amino acids. V lost 8 bases, J lost 7 bases, and 12 bases lay in between. Germline CDR1 reads LNHDA; CDR2 reads SQIVND (reference sequence). CDR3 nucleotide sequence: TGTGCCAGTTCCCTTCCGGGAAATTCACCCCTCCACTTT. Its translation: CASSLPGNSPLHF.

The rearrangement uses TRBV7-2 and TRBJ1-1; TRBD1 is a possible D gene (6 bases). The CDR3 is made up of 14 amino acids. CDR1 is SGHTA, CDR2 FQGNSA, per germline. V shed 2 bases and J shed 4 bases, with 11 bases lying between them. The CDR3 DNA reads TGTGCCAGCAGCTTACAGGGGAAGAGCACTGAAGCTTTCTTT. It yields the protein CASSLQGKSTEAFF.

Judged by abundance, this clone is medium-sized. This chain connects TRBV7-2 to TRBJ2-7; 9 positions agree with TRBD1. Trimming took 5 bases from V and 2 from J; bases not matched to a gene: 7. The CDR3 runs to 15 residues. The V gene's germline CDR1 is SGHTA and CDR2 FQGNSA. CDR3 in amino acids: CASSRTGDFTYEQYF. The DNA of the CDR3 is TGTGCCAGCAGCCGGACAGGGGACTTTACCTACGAGCAGTACTTC.

This clone rates as medium-sized (0.01 to 0.1%). The genes are TRBV27 and TRBJ2-7; D remains ambiguous. V was pared by 5 bases and J by 2 bases, with 10 bases between. The CDR3 contains 13 residues. CDR1 is MNHEY, CDR2 SMNVEV, per germline (reference sequence). CDR3 loop: CASSPARTYEQYF. As DNA, the CDR3 is TGTGCCAGCAGTCCCGCCCGAACCTACGAGCAGTACTTC.

J is TRBJ2-2 and V is TRBV10-1, with 8 bases lining up with TRBD2. CDR1 is WNHNN and CDR2 is SYGVQD in the germline V gene (reference sequence). The trim removed 0 bases at V and 5 bases at J, leaving 8 bases unmatched. The CDR3 is 17 residues long. The CDR3 is CASSESPGGPRTGELFF. In DNA form, the CDR3 reads TGCGCCAGCAGTGAGTCTCCGGGAGGGCCGCGGACCGGGGAGCTGTTTTTT.

This chain connects TRBV28 to TRBJ1-1; TRBD1 might be the D (6 bases). The germline V gene encodes CDR1 MDHEN and CDR2 SYDVKM. V shed 4 bases and J shed 3 bases, with 15 bases lying between them. This CDR3 contains 15 residues. The CDR3 sequence: CASSSTGIGHTEAFF. As DNA, the CDR3 is TGTGCCAGCAGTTCTACAGGGATCGGGCACACTGAAGCTTTCTTT.

The chain couples TRBV27 to TRBJ2-5, with 8 nucleotides matching TRBD1. V dropped 8 bases and J dropped 4; count of bases not matched to a gene: 9. Germline CDR1 MNHEY, CDR2 SMNVEV (reference sequence). The CDR3 has 14 residues. CDR3 nucleotide sequence: TGTGCCAGCGGGACCCAGGGGGCCCTAGAGACCCAGTACTTC. Translated, it gives CASGTQGALETQYF.

The DNA for the CDR3 is TGTGCCAGCAGTGCTGGACTAGCGGGAGCGTGGGGCACAGATACGCAGTATTTT. It is translated as CASSAGLAGAWGTDTQYF. The chain combines TRBV5-6 with TRBJ2-3, with 13 bases that match TRBD2. The CDR3 is made up of 18 amino acids. J lost 1 base, V lost 5 bases, and 10 bases had no gene match. Per germline, CDR1 SGHDT and CDR2 YYEEEE.

This clone came up a few times. CDR3 bases: TGTGCCAGTATCTGGGATGAGCAGTTCTTC. This gives the protein CASIWDEQFF. This sequence joins TRBV19 and TRBJ2-1, with unresolved D. The germline V gene has CDR1 LNHDA and CDR2 SQIVND (reference sequence). The CDR3 loop spans 10 amino acids. V dropped 7 bases and J dropped 8 bases, with 6 bases sitting between them.

The gene calls are TRBV25-1 and TRBJ2-3; D is undetermined. Per the germline V gene, CDR1 is MGHDK and CDR2 is SYGVNS. The length of the CDR3 is 11 residues. V lost 1 base and J lost 4, with 0 bases in between. This chain's CDR3 is CASSESDTQYF. Here the CDR3 DNA reads TGTGCCAGCAGTGAATCAGATACGCAGTATTTT.

The rearrangement uses TRBV19 and TRBJ2-1; TRBD1 matches at 11 bases. The V gene's germline CDR1 is LNHDA and CDR2 SQIVND (reference sequence). Losses at the gene ends were 1 base for V and 0 bases for J; bases not matched to a gene: 2. This CDR3 has 17 amino acids. The CDR3 coding sequence is TGTGCCAGTAGTATAGGGACAGGGGGCGACTCCTACAATGAGCAGTTCTTC. Translated: CASSIGTGGDSYNEQFF.

This clone was seen a handful of times. V and J are TRBV10-3 and TRBJ1-5, with D unresolved. The CDR3 is 14 residues long. Trimming removed 3 bases at V and 2 bases at J, with 8 bases between. The germline CDR1 and CDR2 sequences are ENHRY and SYGVKD. The CDR3 region has the DNA TGTGCCATCAGTGATCGGGGTGGCAATCAGCCCCAGCATTTT. It is translated as CAISDRGGNQPQHF.

The rearrangement links TRBV11-1 to TRBJ2-1, with unresolved D. The V gene lost 2 bases and the J gene lost 5 bases, with 4 bases spanning the gap. CDR3 length equals 12 residues. Germline V CDR1 and CDR2: SGHAT, FQDESV (reference sequence). The DNA of the CDR3 is TGTGCCAGCAGCTTATTAGACAATGAGCAGTTCTTC. Translation: CASSLLDNEQFF.

V gene TRBV7-2 combines with J gene TRBJ2-7, with a possible D match to TRBD1 (6 bases). CDR3 length: 14 amino acids. Per germline, CDR1 SGHTA and CDR2 FQGNSA. V was shortened by 5 bases and J by 3 bases, with 14 bases between the two germline ends. DNA of the CDR3: TGTGCCAGCAGCCTTTTTGGACAGTTCTACGAGCAGTACTTC. This translates into CASSLFGQFYEQYF.

This chain links TRBV6-5 with TRBJ2-7; D is perhaps TRBD1 (6 bases). The length of the CDR3 is 13 residues. V was clipped by 2 bases and J by 6 bases, with 11 bases between them. Germline CDR1 MNHEY, CDR2 SVGAGI. In DNA form, the CDR3 reads TGTGCCAGCAGTTACGGGGCACAGGGCGAGCAGTACTTC. Translation gives CASSYGAQGEQYF.

The gene calls are TRBV7-7 and TRBJ2-2; no definite D call. This CDR3 region has 11 residues. Germline CDR1 SSHAT, CDR2 FNYEAQ (reference sequence). Trimming took off 2 bases at V and 7 bases at J, with 2 bases between the two ends. The CDR3 DNA reads TGTGCCAGCAGCTTACACGGGGAGCTGTTTTTT. This gives the protein CASSLHGELFF.

The chain uses TRBV9 and TRBJ2-7; 8 bases agree with TRBD2. The germline gives CDR1 SGDLS, CDR2 YYNGEE. Trimming removed 1 base from V and 9 bases from J; junction bases left unmatched: 6. The CDR3 is made up of 13 amino acids. The CDR3 sequence is CASSVSGGEVQYF. The CDR3 DNA is TGTGCCAGCAGCGTATCGGGAGGGGAGGTGCAGTACTTC.